This T cell receptor (beta chain) emerged from a study of shared clonotypes between healthy human individuals. Assay: immunoSEQ multiplex PCR; the TCRdb copy retains only in-frame clones and omits some. The table has about 2.1 million clones, just under 95% seen once; the top ten hold about 1.7%. Germline-derived CDR1 and CDR2 are SGHTS and YDEGEE. CDR3 size: 16 residues. V was pared by 3 bases and J by 0 bases, with 10 bases between. A note on this clone: Its target is unknown.

Selected positively for CCR7 and CD45RO-negative, naive CD8 cells excluded terminally differentiated effector memory CD45RA+ cells. Overall study findings and caveats: Clonotype sharing among donors was thought likely to change with sequencing depth.

The sequence derives from a man aged 18-30 years in good health. Some clones in this sample may be carry-over from other donors' samples. The chain recombines TRBV5-8 with TRBJ2-6; the D is unclear. The material sequenced was naive CD8+ T cells from PBMCs. In DNA form, the CDR3 reads TGTGCCAGCAGCTCCATCGATCACTCTGGGGCCAACGTCCTGACTTTC. It encodes CASSSIDHSGANVLTF. The full variable domain, its missing parts supplied by reference TRBV5-8 and TRBJ2-6, is EAGVTQSPTHLIKTRGQQATLRCSPISGHTSVYWYQQALGLGLQFLLWYDEGEERNRGNFPPRFSGRQFPNYSSELNVNALELEDSALYLCASSSIDHSGANVLTFGAGSRLTVL.